This TCR beta chain was retrieved from a study of blood T cells in healthy people across ages. General study results and limits: Not knowing donor CMV status may have confounded expanded clonotype changes.

The second PCR ran roughly 6 to 12 cycles with a sample-barcoded 5' primer and J-beta primers. TCRdb recomputed calls from the 5' RACE reads with MiXCR, one row per CDR3 protein. This table has about 1.4 million distinct CDR3 sequences, approximately 59% appearing once. Staff drew roughly 10 milliliters of peripheral blood from each donor. Total RNA extracted from each sample amounted to at least 5.5 micrograms. Comment on this clonotype: Antigen specificity is unknown.

The CDR3 consists of 14 residues. Germline CDR1 SNHLY, CDR2 FYNNEI. V was shortened by 5 bases and J by 0 bases, with 8 bases between the two germline ends. Sequencing was done on a sample of blood. This TCR came from a man in his late teens or twenties in good health. The chain has TRBV2 and TRBJ1-5; TRBD1 might be the D (6 bases). This CDR3 reads CASSQGHSNQPQHF. The CDR3 DNA sequence: TGTGCCAGCAGTCAGGGACATAGCAATCAGCCCCAGCATTTT.